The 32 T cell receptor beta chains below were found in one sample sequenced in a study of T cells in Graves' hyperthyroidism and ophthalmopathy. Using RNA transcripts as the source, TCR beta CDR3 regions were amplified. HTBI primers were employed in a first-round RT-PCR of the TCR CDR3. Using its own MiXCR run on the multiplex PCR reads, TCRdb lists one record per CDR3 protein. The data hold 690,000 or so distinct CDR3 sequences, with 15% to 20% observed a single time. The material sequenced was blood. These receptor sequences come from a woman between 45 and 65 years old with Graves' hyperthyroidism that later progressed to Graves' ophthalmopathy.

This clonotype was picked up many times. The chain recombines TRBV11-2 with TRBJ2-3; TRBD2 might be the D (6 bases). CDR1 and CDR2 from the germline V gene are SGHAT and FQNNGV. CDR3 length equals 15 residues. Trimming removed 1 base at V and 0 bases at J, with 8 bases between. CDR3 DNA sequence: TGTGCCAGCAGCTTAGGCGGGGATAGCACAGATACGCAGTATTTT. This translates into CASSLGGDSTDTQYF.

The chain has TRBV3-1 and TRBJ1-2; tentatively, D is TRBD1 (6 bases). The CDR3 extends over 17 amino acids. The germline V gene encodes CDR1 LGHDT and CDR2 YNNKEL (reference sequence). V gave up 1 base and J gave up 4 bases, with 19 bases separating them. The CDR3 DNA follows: TGTGCCAGCAGCCAAGTTAGGGGGGAGGGTATACGCTATGGCTACACCTTC. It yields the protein CASSQVRGEGIRYGYTF.

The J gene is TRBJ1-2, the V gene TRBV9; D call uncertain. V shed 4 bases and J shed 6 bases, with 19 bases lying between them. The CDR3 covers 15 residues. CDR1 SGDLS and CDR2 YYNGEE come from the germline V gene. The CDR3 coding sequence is TGTGCCAGCAGCCGCCTCGGAGGGCTGGATGATGGCTACACCTTC. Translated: CASSRLGGLDDGYTF.

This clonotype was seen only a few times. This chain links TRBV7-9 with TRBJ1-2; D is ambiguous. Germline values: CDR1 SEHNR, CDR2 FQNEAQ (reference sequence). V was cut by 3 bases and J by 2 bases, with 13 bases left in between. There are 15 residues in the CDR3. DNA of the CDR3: TGTGCCAGCAGCTTCGAAGGACCGACCAACTATGGCTACACCTTC. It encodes CASSFEGPTNYGYTF.

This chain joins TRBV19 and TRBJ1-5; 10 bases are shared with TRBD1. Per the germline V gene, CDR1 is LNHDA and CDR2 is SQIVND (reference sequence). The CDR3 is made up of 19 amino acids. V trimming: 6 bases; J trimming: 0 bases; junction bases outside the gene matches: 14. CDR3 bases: TGTGCCAGTAGGATCTCCGGGACAGGGGATCTCCCTAGCAATCAGCCCCAGCATTTT. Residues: CASRISGTGDLPSNQPQHF.

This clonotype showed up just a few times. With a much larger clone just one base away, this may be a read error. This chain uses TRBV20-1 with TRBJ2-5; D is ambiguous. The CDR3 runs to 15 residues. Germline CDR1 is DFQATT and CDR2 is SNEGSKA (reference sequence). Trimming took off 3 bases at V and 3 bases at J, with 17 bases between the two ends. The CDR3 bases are TGCAGTGCTAGTCAGGCCCGGATTCGGGAAGAGACCCAGTACTTC. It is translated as CSASQARIREETQYF.

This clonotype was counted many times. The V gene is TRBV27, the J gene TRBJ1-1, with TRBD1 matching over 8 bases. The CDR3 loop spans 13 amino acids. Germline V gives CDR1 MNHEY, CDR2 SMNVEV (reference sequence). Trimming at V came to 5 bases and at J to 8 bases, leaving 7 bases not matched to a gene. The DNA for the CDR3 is TGTGCCAGCAGTCCAGGGGGCAGGAGGGAAGCTTTCTTT. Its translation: CASSPGGRREAFF.

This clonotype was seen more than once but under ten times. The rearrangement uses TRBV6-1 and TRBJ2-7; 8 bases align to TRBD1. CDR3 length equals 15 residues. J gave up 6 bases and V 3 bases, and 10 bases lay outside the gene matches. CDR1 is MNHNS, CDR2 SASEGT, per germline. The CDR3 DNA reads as TGTGCCAGCAGTGACCCGGCAGGGGGCCCGCTCGAGCAGTACTTC. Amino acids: CASSDPAGGPLEQYF.

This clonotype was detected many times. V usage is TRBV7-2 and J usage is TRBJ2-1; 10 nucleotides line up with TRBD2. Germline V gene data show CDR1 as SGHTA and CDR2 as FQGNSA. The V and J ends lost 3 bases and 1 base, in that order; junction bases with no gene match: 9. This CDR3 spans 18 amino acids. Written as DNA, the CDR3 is TGTGCCAGCAGCTTCCCCGCTAGCGGGGGCCCTTCCTACAATGAGCAGTTCTTC. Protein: CASSFPASGGPSYNEQFF.

As DNA, the CDR3 is TGCGCCAGCAGACTCAGTCCTGGAAACACCATATATTTT. It codes for CASRLSPGNTIYF. This chain joins TRBV5-1 and TRBJ1-3, with D unclear. Germline-derived CDR1 and CDR2 are SGHRS and YFSETQ. This CDR3 spans 13 amino acids. Trimming left V 5 bases short and J 2 bases short, with 8 bases between.

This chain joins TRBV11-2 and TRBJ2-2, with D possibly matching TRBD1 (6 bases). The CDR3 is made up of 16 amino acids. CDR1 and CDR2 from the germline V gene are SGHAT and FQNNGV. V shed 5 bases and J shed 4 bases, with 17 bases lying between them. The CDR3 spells CASSQVTTGTTGELFF. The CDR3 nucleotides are TGTGCCAGCAGCCAAGTTACAACAGGGACCACCGGGGAGCTGTTTTTT.

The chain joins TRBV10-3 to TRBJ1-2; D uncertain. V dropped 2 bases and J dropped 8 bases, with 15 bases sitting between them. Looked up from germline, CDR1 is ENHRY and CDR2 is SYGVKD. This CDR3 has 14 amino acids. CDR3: CAISEGVLTMGYTF. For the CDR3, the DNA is TGTGCCATCAGTGAGGGGGTCCTAACTATGGGCTACACCTTC.

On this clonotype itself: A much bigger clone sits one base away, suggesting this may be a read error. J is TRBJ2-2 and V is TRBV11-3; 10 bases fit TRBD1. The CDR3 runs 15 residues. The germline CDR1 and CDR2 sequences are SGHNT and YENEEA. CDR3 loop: CATSSPGQGTGELFF. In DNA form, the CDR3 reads TGTGCCACCAGCTCCCCGGGACAGGGGACCGGGGAGCTGTTTTTT. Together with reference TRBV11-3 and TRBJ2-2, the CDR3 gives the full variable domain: EAGVVQSPRYKIIEKKQPVAFWCNPISGHNTLYWYLQNLGQGPELLIRYENEEAVDDSQLPKDRFSAERLKGVDSTLKIQPAELGDSAVYLCATSSPGQGTGELFFGEGSRLTVL.

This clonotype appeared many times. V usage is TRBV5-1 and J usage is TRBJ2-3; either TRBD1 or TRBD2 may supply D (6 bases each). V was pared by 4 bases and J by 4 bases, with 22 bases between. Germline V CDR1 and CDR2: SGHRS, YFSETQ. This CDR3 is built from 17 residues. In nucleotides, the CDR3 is TGCGCCAGCAGCCCGATGTCCGGGGGCCTTTCCGCAGATACGCAGTATTTT. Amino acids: CASSPMSGGLSADTQYF.

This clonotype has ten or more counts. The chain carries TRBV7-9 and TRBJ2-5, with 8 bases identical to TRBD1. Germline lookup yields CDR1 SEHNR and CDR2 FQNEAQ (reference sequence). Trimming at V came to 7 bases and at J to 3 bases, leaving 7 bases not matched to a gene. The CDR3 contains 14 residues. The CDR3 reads CASIRLTGEETQYF. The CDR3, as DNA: TGTGCCAGCATCAGATTGACAGGGGAAGAGACCCAGTACTTC.

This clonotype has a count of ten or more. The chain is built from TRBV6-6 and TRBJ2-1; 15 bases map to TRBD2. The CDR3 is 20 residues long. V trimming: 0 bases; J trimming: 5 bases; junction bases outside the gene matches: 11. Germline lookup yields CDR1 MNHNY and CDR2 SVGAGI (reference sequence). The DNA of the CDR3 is TGTGCCAGCAGTTACTCCCCCGGGACTAGCGGGGGGAGGCGGGACAATGAGCAGTTCTTC. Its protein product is CASSYSPGTSGGRRDNEQFF.

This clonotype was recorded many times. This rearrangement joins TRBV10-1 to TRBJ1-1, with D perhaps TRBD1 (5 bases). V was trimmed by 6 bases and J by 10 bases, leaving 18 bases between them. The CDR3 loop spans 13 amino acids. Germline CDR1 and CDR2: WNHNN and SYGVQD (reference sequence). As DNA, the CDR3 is TGCGCCAGCAGGAGGTGGAAAGGGGTAGGAGCTTTCTTT. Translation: CASRRWKGVGAFF.

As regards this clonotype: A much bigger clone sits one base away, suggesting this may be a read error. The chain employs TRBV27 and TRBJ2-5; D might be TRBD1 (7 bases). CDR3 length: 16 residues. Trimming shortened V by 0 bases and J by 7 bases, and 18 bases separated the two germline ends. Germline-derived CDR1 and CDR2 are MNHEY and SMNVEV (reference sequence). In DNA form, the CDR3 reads TGTGCCAGCAGTTTATCGAGTCCAGGGGGGAGAGGGACCCAGTACTTC. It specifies CASSLSSPGGRGTQYF.

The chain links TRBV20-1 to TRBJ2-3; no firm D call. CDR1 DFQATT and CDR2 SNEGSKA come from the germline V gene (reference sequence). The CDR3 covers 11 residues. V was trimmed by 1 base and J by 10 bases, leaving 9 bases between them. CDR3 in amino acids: CSARATSAQYF. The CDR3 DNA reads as TGCAGTGCTAGAGCGACATCGGCGCAGTATTTT.

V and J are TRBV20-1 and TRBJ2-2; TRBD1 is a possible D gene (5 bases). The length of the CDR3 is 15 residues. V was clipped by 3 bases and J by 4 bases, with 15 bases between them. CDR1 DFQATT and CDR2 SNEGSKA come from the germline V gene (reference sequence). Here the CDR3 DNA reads TGCAGTGCTAGTAAACAGGCGGCCACCACCGGGGAGCTGTTTTTT. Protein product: CSASKQAATTGELFF.

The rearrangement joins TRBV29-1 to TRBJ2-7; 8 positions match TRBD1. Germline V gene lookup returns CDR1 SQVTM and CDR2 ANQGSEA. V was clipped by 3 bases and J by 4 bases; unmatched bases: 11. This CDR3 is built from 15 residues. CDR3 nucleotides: TGCAGCGTTGATGTGGAGGGGACAGGAGATTACGAGCAGTACTTC. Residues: CSVDVEGTGDYEQYF.

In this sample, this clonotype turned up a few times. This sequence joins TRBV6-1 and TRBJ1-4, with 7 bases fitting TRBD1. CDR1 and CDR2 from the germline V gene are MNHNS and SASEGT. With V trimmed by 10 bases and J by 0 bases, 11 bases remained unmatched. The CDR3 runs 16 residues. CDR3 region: CANKADRASTNEKLFF. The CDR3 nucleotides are TGTGCCAACAAAGCCGACAGGGCCTCAACTAATGAAAAACTGTTTTTT.

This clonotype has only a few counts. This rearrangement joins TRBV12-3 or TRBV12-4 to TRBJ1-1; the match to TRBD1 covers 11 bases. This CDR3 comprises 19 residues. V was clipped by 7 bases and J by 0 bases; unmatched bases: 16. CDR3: CASTLSNSDRGRLNTEAFF. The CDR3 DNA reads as TGTGCCAGCACCCTTTCAAACTCGGACAGGGGGCGTTTGAACACTGAAGCTTTCTTT.

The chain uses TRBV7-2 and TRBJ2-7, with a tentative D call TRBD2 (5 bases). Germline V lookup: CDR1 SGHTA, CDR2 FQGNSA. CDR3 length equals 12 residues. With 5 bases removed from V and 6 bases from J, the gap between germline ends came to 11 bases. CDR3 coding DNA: TGTGCCAGCAGCCCCCGGACTCCCGAGCAGTACTTC. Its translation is CASSPRTPEQYF.

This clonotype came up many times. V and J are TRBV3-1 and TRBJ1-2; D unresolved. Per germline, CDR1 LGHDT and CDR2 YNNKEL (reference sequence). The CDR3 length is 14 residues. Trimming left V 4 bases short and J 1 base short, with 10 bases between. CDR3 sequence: CASSPNSFNYGYTF. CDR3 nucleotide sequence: TGTGCCAGCAGCCCCAATAGTTTTAACTATGGCTACACCTTC.

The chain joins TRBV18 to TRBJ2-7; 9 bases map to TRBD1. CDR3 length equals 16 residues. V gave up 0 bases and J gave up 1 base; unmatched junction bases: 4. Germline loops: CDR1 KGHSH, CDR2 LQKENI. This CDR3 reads CASSPPGGQGSYEQYF. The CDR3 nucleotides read TGTGCCAGCTCACCACCGGGGGGACAGGGTTCCTACGAGCAGTACTTC.

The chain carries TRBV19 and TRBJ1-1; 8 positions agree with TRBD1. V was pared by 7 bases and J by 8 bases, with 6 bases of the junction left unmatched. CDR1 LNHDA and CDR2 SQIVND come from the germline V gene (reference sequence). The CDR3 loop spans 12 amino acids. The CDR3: CASTQGTGEAFF. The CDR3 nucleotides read TGTGCCAGTACCCAGGGGACAGGAGAAGCTTTCTTT.

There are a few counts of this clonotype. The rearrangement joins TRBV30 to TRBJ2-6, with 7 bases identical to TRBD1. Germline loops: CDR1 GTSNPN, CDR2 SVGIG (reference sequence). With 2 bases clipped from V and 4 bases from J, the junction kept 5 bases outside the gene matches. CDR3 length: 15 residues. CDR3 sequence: CAWSNRGSGANVLTF. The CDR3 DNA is TGTGCCTGGAGTAACAGGGGCTCCGGGGCCAACGTCCTGACTTTC.

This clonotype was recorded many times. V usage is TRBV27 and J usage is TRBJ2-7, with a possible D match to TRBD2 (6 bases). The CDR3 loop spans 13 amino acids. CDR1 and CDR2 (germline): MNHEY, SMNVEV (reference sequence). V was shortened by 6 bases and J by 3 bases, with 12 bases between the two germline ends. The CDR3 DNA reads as TGTGCCAGCAGCTTCTCCGGGAGCTACGAGCAGTACTTC. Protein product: CASSFSGSYEQYF.

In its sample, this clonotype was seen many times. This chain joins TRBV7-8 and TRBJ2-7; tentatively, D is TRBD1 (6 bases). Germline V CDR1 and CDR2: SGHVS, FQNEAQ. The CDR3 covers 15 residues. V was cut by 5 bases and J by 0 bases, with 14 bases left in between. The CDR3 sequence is CASSLWTAASYEQYF. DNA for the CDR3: TGTGCCAGCAGCCTCTGGACAGCAGCCTCCTACGAGCAGTACTTC.

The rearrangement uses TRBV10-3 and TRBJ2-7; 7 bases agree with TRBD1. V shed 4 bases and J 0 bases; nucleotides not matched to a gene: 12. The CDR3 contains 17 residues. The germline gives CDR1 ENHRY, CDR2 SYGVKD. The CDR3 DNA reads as TGTGCCATCAGTGTGCCGAGAGGGACAGACTACTCCTACGAGCAGTACTTC. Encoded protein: CAISVPRGTDYSYEQYF.

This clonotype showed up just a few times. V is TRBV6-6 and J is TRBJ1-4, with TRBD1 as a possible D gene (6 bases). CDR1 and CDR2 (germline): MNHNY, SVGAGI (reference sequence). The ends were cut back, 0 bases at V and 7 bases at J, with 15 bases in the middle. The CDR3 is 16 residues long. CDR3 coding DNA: TGTGCCAGCAGTTACTCTTCAGGGGCTGCGTCTGAAAAACTGTTTTTT. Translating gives CASSYSSGAASEKLFF.